Given below is one T cell receptor beta chain in context. What it binds is not known. The data originate from a study of PD-L1 blockade in urothelial cancer. Study-level background: About 90% of the 29 patients were men with bladder-origin urothelial cancer. Median T cell yield per blood sample was 110,000 to 150,000 cells. General study results and limits: Below-median blood TCR clonality before treatment forecast better survival.

The time point is: pretreatment peripheral blood. Patients were diagnosed with urothelial carcinoma, either locally advanced or metastatic. Produced via immunoSEQ multiplex PCR; TCRdb's table is partial and in-frame only. The sample consists of approximately 90,000 clones, less than 90% of them appearing once. The TCR sequence derives from a man aged 55 to 70 with urothelial cancer. This specimen consisted of PBMCs, obtained around atezolizumab (anti-PD-L1) treatment.

The CDR3 reads CASSPGTGMPSGYTF. The DNA for the CDR3 is TGTGCCAGCAGCCCAGGGACAGGGATGCCCTCTGGCTACACCTTC. The V gene is TRBV7-3, the J gene TRBJ1-2; 9 positions match TRBD1. Germline V gene sequence: CDR1 SGHTA, CDR2 FQGTGA. The CDR3 runs 15 residues. The V and J ends lost 5 bases and 7 bases, in that order; junction bases with no gene match: 11. The whole variable domain, filled in from reference TRBV7-3 and TRBJ1-2, reads GAGVSQTPSNKVTEKGKYVELRCDPISGHTALYWYRQSLGQGPEFLIYFQGTGAADDSGLPNDRFFAVRPEGSVSTLKIQRTERGDSAVYLCASSPGTGMPSGYTFGSGTRLTVV.